The 21 T cell receptor beta chains below were found in one sample sequenced in a study of blood T cell repertoires in COVID-19. Method: immunoSEQ multiplex PCR; TCRdb's copy keeps in-frame clones and lacks some. The sample holds roughly 240,000 clones; around 88% are singletons and the top ten take around 2.5%. The sequenced sample was PBMCs or T cells enriched from blood (not recorded which). The receptors here all came from a woman aged 40 to 50 with acute COVID-19.

The chain recombines TRBV7-9 with TRBJ1-3, with D maybe TRBD1 (6 bases). Trimming left V 4 bases short and J 4 bases short, with 17 bases between. Germline lookup yields CDR1 SEHNR and CDR2 FQNEAQ (reference sequence). The length of the CDR3 is 16 residues. CDR3 protein: CASSSGGGPVGNTIYF. CDR3 DNA sequence: TGTGCCAGCAGCTCCGGCGGGGGGCCAGTAGGAAACACCATATATTTT.

As for this clone: At the DNA level, this CDR3 is encoded by other sequences in the same sample as well. This rearrangement joins TRBV19 to TRBJ1-4; D may be TRBD1 (5 bases). Trimming cost V 6 bases and J 5 bases, with 13 bases left between them. The length of the CDR3 is 14 residues. Germline-derived CDR1 and CDR2 are LNHDA and SQIVND (reference sequence). The CDR3 region has the DNA TGTGCCAGTAGCCGGCGGGGGGGGAATGAAAAACTGTTTTTT. Its translation is CASSRRGGNEKLFF. Supplemented by reference TRBV19 and TRBJ1-4, the full variable domain reads DGGITQSPKYLFRKEGQNVTLSCEQNLNHDAMYWYRQDPGQGLRLIYYSQIVNDFQKGDIAEGYSVSREKKESFPLTVTSAQKNPTAFYLCASSRRGGNEKLFFGSGTQLSVL.

The chain joins TRBV3-1 (or the pseudogene TRBV3-2) to TRBJ1-6, with a weak D call TRBD1 (5 bases). The germline V gene has CDR1 LGHDT and CDR2 YNNKEL (reference sequence). The CDR3 length is 13 residues. V lost 4 bases and J 7 bases, leaving 8 bases between the germline ends. CDR3 in DNA: TGTGCCAGCAGCCTGACAGAGAATTCACCCCTCCACTTT. It encodes CASSLTENSPLHF.

The chain combines TRBV15 with TRBJ2-3, with D possibly being TRBD1 (6 bases). Trimming pared 1 base from V and 2 bases from J, leaving 7 bases between. This CDR3 has 14 amino acids. Germline assignment: CDR1 LNHNV and CDR2 YYDKDF (reference sequence). CDR3 bases: TGTGCCACCAGCAGAGGGGACACCACAGATACGCAGTATTTT. Protein product: CATSRGDTTDTQYF.

This sequence joins TRBV5-1 and TRBJ2-7; D may be TRBD1 (6 bases). From germline, CDR1 is SGHRS and CDR2 YFSETQ. The CDR3 extends over 16 amino acids. V lost 2 bases and J 4 bases, leaving 19 bases between the germline ends. The DNA of the CDR3 is TGCGCCAGCAGCTTTCGTCGGGACACATGGGTTTACGAGCAGTACTTC. Translation gives CASSFRRDTWVYEQYF.

This chain links TRBV5-6 with TRBJ1-1, with TRBD1 matching over 9 bases. Germline CDR1 is SGHDT and CDR2 is YYEEEE. V was clipped by 4 bases and J by 4 bases; unmatched bases: 5. The CDR3 is made up of 14 amino acids. The CDR3 region has the DNA TGTGCCAGCAGCCGCGGGACAGGGCGCACTGAAGCTTTCTTT. This sequence encodes CASSRGTGRTEAFF. Together with reference TRBV5-6 and TRBJ1-1, the CDR3 gives the full variable domain: DAGVTQSPTHLIKTRGQQVTLRCSPKSGHDTVSWYQQALGQGPQFIFQYYEEEERQRGNFPDRFSGHQFPNYSSELNVNALLLGDSALYLCASSRGTGRTEAFFGQGTRLTVV.

The chain carries TRBV5-6 and TRBJ1-2; the match to TRBD1 covers 9 bases. The CDR3 covers 14 residues. The germline gives CDR1 SGHDT, CDR2 YYEEEE. Losses at the gene ends were 2 bases for V and 6 bases for J; bases not matched to a gene: 5. CDR3 sequence (DNA): TGTGCCAGCAGCTTATACAGGGGGCGGGATGGCTACACCTTC. This gives the protein CASSLYRGRDGYTF.

As for this clone: Other DNA sequences in the same sample also yield this CDR3. V and J are TRBV5-1 and TRBJ2-1, with unresolved D. The V gene's germline CDR1 is SGHRS and CDR2 YFSETQ. The CDR3 sequence is 14 residues long. Trimming left V 0 bases short and J 1 base short, with 5 bases between. The CDR3 bases are TGCGCCAGCAGCTTGGGTAGTTCCTACAATGAGCAGTTCTTC. It codes for CASSLGSSYNEQFF.

The chain recombines TRBV4-1 with TRBJ2-3; 8 nucleotides align to TRBD2. Germline CDR1 is MGHRA and CDR2 is YSYEKL. The CDR3 loop spans 15 amino acids. V lost 2 bases to trimming and J lost 5 bases; unmatched junction nucleotides: 6. CDR3 coding DNA: TGCGCCAGCAGCCAACCGGGACTAGGACAAGATACGCAGTATTTT. This encodes CASSQPGLGQDTQYF.

J is TRBJ2-3 and V is TRBV29-1; 10 bases map to TRBD1. The CDR3 is 18 amino acids. The J segment lost 2 bases and the V segment lost 4 bases, leaving 15 bases of the junction unmatched. Germline V gene lookup returns CDR1 SQVTM and CDR2 ANQGSEA. As DNA, the CDR3 is TGCAGCGTTGCCCCTACCTCAAGGACAGGGGGTGTCACAGATACGCAGTATTTT. Amino acids: CSVAPTSRTGGVTDTQYF.

The V gene is TRBV4-2, the J gene TRBJ2-3; 7 positions agree with TRBD1. CDR3 length: 15 amino acids. J lost 5 bases, V lost 0 bases, and 5 bases had no gene match. Germline CDR1 and CDR2: LGHNA and YNFKEQ. CDR3 nucleotides: TGTGCCAGCAGCCAAGATGAGGGGGCTGGAGATACGCAGTATTTT. The encoded protein is CASSQDEGAGDTQYF.

The rearrangement links TRBV18 to TRBJ2-2, with TRBD1 identical over 9 bases. V shed 5 bases and J 4 bases; nucleotides not matched to a gene: 8. This CDR3 has 16 amino acids. The V gene's germline CDR1 is KGHSH and CDR2 LQKENI. CDR3 amino acids: CASSDRKGQGTGELFF. The CDR3 nucleotides read TGTGCCAGCTCAGACCGCAAGGGACAGGGCACCGGGGAGCTGTTTTTT.

The chain recombines TRBV4-1 with TRBJ1-1, with D possibly being TRBD1 (5 bases). The CDR3 consists of 18 residues. V lost 0 bases to trimming and J lost 0 bases, with 17 bases between them. Germline V gene data show CDR1 as MGHRA and CDR2 as YSYEKL. The DNA for the CDR3 is TGCGCCAGCAGCCAAGATTCAGGGCAGCGCGGTATGAACACTGAAGCTTTCTTT. Protein: CASSQDSGQRGMNTEAFF.

This rearrangement joins TRBV7-8 to TRBJ2-3; TRBD2 agrees at 10 bases. Trimming removed 3 bases from V and 0 bases from J; junction bases left unmatched: 3. Germline CDR1 reads SGHVS; CDR2 reads FQNEAQ. The CDR3 loop spans 16 amino acids. The CDR3, as DNA: TGTGCCAGCAGCTTCTGGACTAGCGGTAGCACAGATACGCAGTATTTT. It translates to CASSFWTSGSTDTQYF.

This CDR3 is CAWTPAPLTAINSPLHF. The CDR3 DNA reads TGTGCCTGGACCCCCGCCCCCCTGACAGCGATCAATTCACCCCTCCACTTT. The V and J genes are TRBV30 and TRBJ1-6, with D possibly being TRBD1 (5 bases). The germline V gene has CDR1 GTSNPN and CDR2 SVGIG (reference sequence). The V and J ends lost 4 bases and 7 bases respectively, with 23 bases between them. The CDR3 loop spans 17 amino acids.

The chain carries TRBV6-2 or TRBV6-3 and TRBJ2-7; D might be TRBD2 (6 bases). The CDR3 length is 12 residues. CDR1 and CDR2 (germline): MNHEY, SVGEGT. Trimming cost V 2 bases and J 6 bases, with 8 bases left between them. The CDR3 spells CASSYRETEQYV. In DNA, the CDR3 is TGTGCCAGCAGTTACCGGGAGACCGAGCAGTACGTC.

V usage is TRBV11-2 and J usage is TRBJ2-5; TRBD1 is a possible D gene (6 bases). Germline V gene sequence: CDR1 SGHAT, CDR2 FQNNGV. The germline V and J ends were trimmed by 5 bases and 9 bases, with 19 bases remaining between them. This CDR3 region has 14 residues. The CDR3 region is CASSPRTGPEAQYF. CDR3 nucleotide sequence: TGTGCCAGCAGCCCTCGAACAGGGCCCGAAGCCCAGTACTTC.

The gene calls are TRBV29-1 and TRBJ2-3, with 7 bases that match TRBD1. The V gene end was trimmed by 6 bases and the J gene end by 6 bases; junction bases not matched to a gene: 9. The CDR3 consists of 13 residues. The germline V gene encodes CDR1 SQVTM and CDR2 ANQGSEA. The CDR3 DNA reads TGCAGCGTCCGCTTGACAGGGTGGGATACGCAGTATTTT. It encodes CSVRLTGWDTQYF.

The chain combines TRBV2 with TRBJ2-7; 9 bases are a match to TRBD2. This CDR3 has 15 amino acids. V lost 6 bases, J lost 5 bases, and 11 bases stayed unmatched. Germline values: CDR1 SNHLY, CDR2 FYNNEI. In DNA, the CDR3 is TGTGCCAGCAGGGCCCGGACTAGCGCCATGAACGAGCAGTACTTC. It specifies CASRARTSAMNEQYF.

This clone was observed a single time. The V gene is TRBV4-3, the J gene TRBJ2-5; D gene uncertain. The length of the CDR3 is 14 residues. Per the germline V gene, CDR1 is LGHNA and CDR2 is YSLEER. V lost 8 bases and J lost 4, with 17 bases in between. CDR3: CASGKTMGRETQYF. The CDR3 DNA reads as TGCGCCAGCGGCAAGACGATGGGCCGAGAGACCCAGTACTTC.

The V call is TRBV7-9, the J call TRBJ1-3, with TRBD1 matching over 7 bases. Germline trimming cut 3 bases from V and 0 bases from J; bases unmatched to any gene: 2. Germline CDR1 and CDR2: SEHNR and FQNEAQ (reference sequence). The CDR3 is 15 amino acids. Here the CDR3 DNA reads TGTGCCAGCAGCTTCCGGGACAGCTCTGGAAACACCATATATTTT. Amino acids: CASSFRDSSGNTIYF.